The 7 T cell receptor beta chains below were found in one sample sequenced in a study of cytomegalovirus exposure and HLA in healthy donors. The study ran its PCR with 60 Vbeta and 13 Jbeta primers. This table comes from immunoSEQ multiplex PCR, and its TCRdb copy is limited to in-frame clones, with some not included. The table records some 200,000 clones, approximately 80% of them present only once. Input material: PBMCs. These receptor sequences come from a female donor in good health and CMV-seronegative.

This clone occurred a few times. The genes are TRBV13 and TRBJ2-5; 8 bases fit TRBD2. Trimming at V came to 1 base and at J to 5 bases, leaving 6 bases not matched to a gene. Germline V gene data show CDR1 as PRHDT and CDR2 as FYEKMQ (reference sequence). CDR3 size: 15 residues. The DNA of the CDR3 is TGTGCCAGCAGCTTAGCCGGGGGGGCCGGGGAGACCCAGTACTTC. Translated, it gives CASSLAGGAGETQYF.

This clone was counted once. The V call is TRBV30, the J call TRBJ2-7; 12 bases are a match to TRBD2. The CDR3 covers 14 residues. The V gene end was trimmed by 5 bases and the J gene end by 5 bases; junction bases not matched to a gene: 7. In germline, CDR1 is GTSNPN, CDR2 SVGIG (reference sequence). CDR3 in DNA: TGTGCCTGGTCGACTAGCGGGAGAGTCAACGAGCAGTACTTC. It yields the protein CAWSTSGRVNEQYF.

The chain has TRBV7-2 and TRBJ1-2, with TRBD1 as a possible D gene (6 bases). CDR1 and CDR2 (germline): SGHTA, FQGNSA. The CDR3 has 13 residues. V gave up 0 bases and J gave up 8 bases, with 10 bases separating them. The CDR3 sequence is CASSLALDSGYTF. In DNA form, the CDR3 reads TGTGCCAGCAGCTTAGCTTTGGACAGCGGCTACACCTTC.

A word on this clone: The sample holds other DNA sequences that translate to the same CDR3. CDR3 protein: CASSVGGGAYNEQFF. DNA of the CDR3: TGTGCCAGCAGCGTAGGTGGAGGGGCCTACAATGAGCAGTTCTTC. The chain is built from TRBV9 and TRBJ2-1, with D possibly TRBD2 on 6 matching bases. This CDR3 has 15 amino acids. The germline V gene encodes CDR1 SGDLS and CDR2 YYNGEE. Deletions cut 0 bases from V and 2 bases from J, with 9 bases between.

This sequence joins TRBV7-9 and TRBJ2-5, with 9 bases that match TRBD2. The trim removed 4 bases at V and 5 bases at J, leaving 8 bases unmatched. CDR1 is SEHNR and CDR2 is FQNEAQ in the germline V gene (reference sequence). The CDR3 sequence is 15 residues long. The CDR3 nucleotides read TGTGCCAGCAGCTCGGCGGGAGGGCCTGGGGAGACCCAGTACTTC. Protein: CASSSAGGPGETQYF.

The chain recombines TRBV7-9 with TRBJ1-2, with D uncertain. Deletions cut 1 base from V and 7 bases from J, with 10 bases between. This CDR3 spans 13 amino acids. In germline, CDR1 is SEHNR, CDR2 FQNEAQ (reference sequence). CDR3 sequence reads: CASSLGTDGGYTF. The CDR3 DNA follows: TGTGCCAGCAGCTTAGGAACAGACGGTGGCTACACCTTC.

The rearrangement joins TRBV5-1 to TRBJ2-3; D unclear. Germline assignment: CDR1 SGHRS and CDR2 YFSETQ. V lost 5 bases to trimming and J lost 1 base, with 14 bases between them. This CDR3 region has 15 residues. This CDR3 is CASRAVNVGTDTQYF. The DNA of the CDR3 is TGCGCCAGCAGGGCGGTTAACGTGGGCACAGATACGCAGTATTTT.